This T cell receptor (beta chain) was identified in a study of beta chain features in type 1 diabetes (dated by TCRdb to the late 2010s). Background on the whole study: Patients and healthy donors did not differ in mean age, gender distribution, total cell number or subset yield. A total of just under 110,000,000 sorted cells were examined across all samples, and RNA yield correlated strongly with the number of cells per subset. In the study, recently diagnosed type 1 diabetes patients and matched healthy donors were compared on the TCRB repertoires of their sorted circulating CD4+ T cell subsets. Naive and central memory subsets were obtained from all 28 donors, but regulatory and stem cell-like memory subsets were isolated from only 8 patients and roughly eight healthy donors.

A word on this clone: No antigen is known for it. Base qualities are not at hand, and no much larger clone is one base apart.

Overall study results and their limits: Naive, central memory and regulatory TCRB repertoires appeared to be more alike among patients than among healthy donors. Because cDNA was sequenced instead of genomic DNA, activated cells with high expression could be over-represented, although the groups did not differ in activation or CD3 levels. At VDJ recombination sites, type 1 diabetes patients had fewer insertions and more deleted nucleotides, which implies abnormalities in thymic rearrangement. In all four CD4+ subsets, TCRB CDR3 length was moderately but significantly shorter in type 1 diabetes patients. Because the HLA sub-analyses included only small numbers of individuals, any influence of HLA type on TCRB rearrangement was left unresolved. PCR may preferentially amplify shorter templates, but because patient and control samples were amplified and corrected together, any resulting skew would affect both groups equally.

From each donor, a single peripheral blood sample of approximately 110 mL on average was drawn into heparinised tubes. A BD FACSAria II and a panel including CD45RO, CCR7, CD25, CD127, CD95 and CD27 were used to sort naive, central memory, regulatory and stem cell-like memory CD4+ T cells. A purity above 95% was achieved for all sorted populations. Right away, PBMCs were isolated by Lymphoprep density gradient centrifugation and were stained directly, with no culture step. To minimize batch effects, samples were stained and sorted in pairs, one healthy donor with one patient per experiment. The entire amount of isolated RNA was reverse transcribed using the High Capacity cDNA Reverse Transcription Kit, so the sequenced TCRB transcripts were expressed ones. Deep immunoSEQ sequencing was performed on naive, central memory and regulatory T cell samples, with an average of around 3.4 million total reads per sample. Sorted cells were lysed in RLT buffer and RNA was extracted with DNase-treated RNeasy Micro or Mini kits, depending on cell number. To prevent cross-contamination, every cell subset was processed on its own, while patient and healthy donor samples were processed together. The immunoSEQ multiplex PCR was used to amplify TCRB sequences from cDNA, yielding 87-bp fragments that span the CDR3 region. The amplicons were sequenced using the Illumina HiSeq platform. In the authors' own workflow: Synthetic template baselines were used to correct PCR bias computationally, reads within Hamming distance 2 were collapsed, and singletons that could not be merged were discarded. Reads were aligned against IMGT so that V, D and J genes, CDR3 length and insertions or deletions at six rearrangement sites could be assigned. Within each subset, clonotype counts were normalized to sorted cell number, after which true diversity and Gini coefficients were computed with the tcR R package. The overlap coefficient, calculated on TCRB nucleotide sequences, was used to quantify repertoire sharing. Out-of-frame TCRB sequences from naive cells were analyzed as a proxy for the pre-selection repertoire. This immuneACCESS table, as held by TCRdb, lists in-frame sequences with V and J called but not all clones. Of the missing ones, under half trace to an unresolved V gene in checked studies; the others have no known cause. Clone size and V and J calls were adopted from that table, with D and trimming inferred from the DNA. The sample table records 250,000 to 350,000 clones; roughly an eighth of these occur just once. The ten largest clonotypes hold 0.015% to 0.02% of the sample.

From cysteine to phenylalanine, the CDR3 is 16 amino acids long. The kept DNA is CDR3 alone, 48 bases in frame from the first base. CDR1 and CDR2, per the germline V gene (reference sequence), are GTSNPN and SVGIG. The receptor was derived from a young man with type 1 diabetes. The source material was naive CD4+ T cells from blood. Sample cell subset or site, as interpreted from the label and publication: true naive CD4+ T cells. The rearranged segments are TRBV30 and TRBJ2-5, and 9 bases in between align with TRBD1. The J call is uncertain, as TRBJ2-7 better fits the DNA end. The CDR3 is CAWSGGLSGQGYEQYF. The DNA reads TGTGCCTGGAGTGGTGGGCTTTCGGGACAGGGCTACGAGCAGTACTTC.